This TCR beta chain was sequenced during a study of blood T cells in healthy people across ages. General study points: Getting older went along with TCR beta diversity per million T cells dropping roughly linearly.

Using a J-beta primer mix together with a sample-barcoded 5' primer, a second PCR was run for about 6 to 11 cycles. TCRdb independently ran MiXCR on the 5' RACE reads; one entry per CDR3 protein. The repertoire includes 800,000 to 950,000 distinct CDR3 sequences, 35% to 40% of them detected once, and over 10% sits in the top ten. Germline-derived CDR1 and CDR2 are MGHDK and SYGVNS. Trimming took off 2 bases at V and 0 bases at J, with 13 bases between the two ends. This CDR3 is 16 amino acids long. Only a few counts were recorded for this clonotype. Its antigen is not known. This sequence was found in a man aged 18-30 years in good health. The source material was blood. V usage is TRBV25-1 and J usage is TRBJ1-2; D gene unclear. The CDR3 loop reads CASSELRSESNYGYTF. CDR3 nucleotides: TGTGCCAGCAGTGAACTCCGCTCGGAGTCTAACTATGGCTACACCTTC.